Shown below are 17 T cell receptor beta chains from a single sample sequenced in a study of T cell repertoires in cytomegalovirus infection. These receptors have no identified antigens. TCRdb redid the calling of the reads with MiXCR, one entry per CDR3 protein. The table includes some 700,000 distinct CDR3 sequences, 33% detected once. The sequences come from cultured PBMCs, collected from culture after CMV antigen stimulation. All receptors derive from a human donor in good health (CMV status not recorded). Some clones in this sample may be carry-over from other donors' samples.

This clonotype came up many times. V gene TRBV7-8 combines with J gene TRBJ2-2; D gene unclear. Trimming shortened V by 2 bases and J by 2 bases, and 3 bases separated the two germline ends. This CDR3 region has 13 residues. Germline V gene sequence: CDR1 SGHVS, CDR2 FQNEAQ. CDR3 residues: CASSLYNTGELFF. CDR3 DNA: TGTGCCAGCAGCTTATACAACACCGGGGAGCTGTTTTTT.

This chain links TRBV6-8 with TRBJ1-1, with D unclear. The ends were cut back, 6 bases at V and 7 bases at J, with 15 bases in the middle. The CDR3 has 13 amino acids. Germline assignment: CDR1 MNHGY and CDR2 SAAAGT. CDR3 sequence (DNA): TGTGCCAGCAGCCCCCATCCGGACCATGAAGCTTTCTTT. Amino acid sequence: CASSPHPDHEAFF.

The CDR3 is CASSTTGGFNYGYTF. The CDR3 region has the DNA TGTGCCAGCAGCACCACTGGGGGGTTTAACTATGGCTACACCTTC. The chain combines TRBV11-2 with TRBJ1-2, with D tentatively TRBD1 (5 bases). V was pared by 5 bases and J by 1 base, with 14 bases between. The CDR3 has 15 residues. Germline V lookup: CDR1 SGHAT, CDR2 FQNNGV.

This clonotype has more than one count but fewer than ten. The J gene is TRBJ1-6, the V gene TRBV19, with a tentative D call TRBD1 (5 bases). This CDR3 spans 16 amino acids. V lost 7 bases, J lost 7 bases, and 20 bases lay in between. The germline CDR1 and CDR2 sequences are LNHDA and SQIVND (reference sequence). The CDR3 region is CASTRGPGRINSPLHF. CDR3 nucleotide sequence: TGTGCCAGTACCCGAGGGCCGGGACGGATCAATTCACCCCTCCACTTT.

The chain couples TRBV7-8 to TRBJ2-1; D is possibly TRBD1 (5 bases). The CDR3 contains 17 residues. Germline V CDR1 and CDR2: SGHVS, FQNEAQ. The V end lost 5 bases, the J end lost 7 bases, and 24 bases lay between the germline ends. CDR3: CASSRRWSGSAENEQFF. In nucleotides, the CDR3 is TGTGCCAGCAGCCGGCGCTGGTCAGGGTCCGCTGAGAATGAGCAGTTCTTC.

The chain links TRBV20-1 to TRBJ2-1; 8 positions agree with TRBD2. The CDR3 consists of 15 residues. Germline loops: CDR1 DFQATT, CDR2 SNEGSKA (reference sequence). Trimming removed 6 bases from V and 8 bases from J; junction bases left unmatched: 15. The CDR3 is CSATTGTRVFYEQFF. CDR3 bases: TGCAGTGCCACCACGGGGACTAGGGTTTTCTATGAGCAGTTCTTC.

This clonotype was counted only a few times. The chain has TRBV7-2 and TRBJ1-1; no reliable D call. The CDR3 is 15 residues long. Between the trimmed V and J ends, which lost 3 bases and 5 bases, there was a span of 16 bases. Germline CDR1 SGHTA, CDR2 FQGNSA. CDR3 protein: CASSFRHLGRTEAFF. The CDR3 coding sequence is TGTGCCAGCAGCTTTCGACACCTAGGGAGGACTGAAGCTTTCTTT.

A few counts support this clonotype. The chain carries TRBV7-9 and TRBJ1-4; no firm D call. V was cut by 3 bases and J by 1 base, with 9 bases left in between. Germline assignment: CDR1 SEHNR and CDR2 FQNEAQ (reference sequence). This CDR3 region has 15 residues. CDR3 coding DNA: TGTGCCAGCAGCTTTACCGGTAGAACTAATGAAAAACTGTTTTTT. It yields the protein CASSFTGRTNEKLFF.

The CDR3 DNA follows: TGTGCCATCAGTGACTCAGTCGGGACAGCCAGAAATGAAAAACTGTTTTTT. Its protein product is CAISDSVGTARNEKLFF. The gene calls are TRBV10-3 and TRBJ1-4; 7 bases are a match to TRBD1. The V gene end was trimmed by 3 bases and the J gene end by 5 bases; junction bases not matched to a gene: 12. The length of the CDR3 is 17 residues. CDR1 ENHRY and CDR2 SYGVKD come from the germline V gene.

This clonotype was recorded once. The J gene is TRBJ2-1, the V gene TRBV5-1, with TRBD2 identical over 10 bases. This CDR3 is built from 17 residues. Germline CDR1 reads SGHRS; CDR2 reads YFSETQ. V gave up 3 bases and J gave up 7 bases; unmatched junction bases: 13. The CDR3 coding sequence is TGCGCCAGCAGCTCCCCTAGCGGGAGAACCTTCGGGAATGAGCAGTTCTTC. This translates into CASSSPSGRTFGNEQFF.

The chain joins TRBV12-3 or TRBV12-4 to TRBJ2-3; possible D gene TRBD2, 5 bases. The V end was cut by 6 bases, the J end by 9 bases, with 10 bases between. This CDR3 contains 11 residues. CDR3 residues: CASSREQTQYF. The CDR3 DNA reads TGTGCCAGCAGCCGGGAACAAACGCAGTATTTT.

To note about this clonotype: One junction end disagrees with the germline gene, perhaps due to a read error. The chain couples TRBV7-9 to TRBJ1-2; the D is unclear. Germline V gene data show CDR1 as SEHNR and CDR2 as FQNEAQ (reference sequence). The CDR3 is made up of 15 amino acids. The CDR3 spells CASSSSRSSNHGYTF. For the CDR3, the DNA is TGTGCCAGCAGCTCCTCCCGATCCTCTAACCATGGCTACACCTTC.

CDR3 nucleotide sequence: TGTGCCAGCAGGGAGTTGGGTAGGACGGAAAAACTGTTTTTT. This encodes CASRELGRTEKLFF. This chain joins TRBV28 and TRBJ1-4; no definite D call. Trimming removed 6 bases at V and 8 bases at J, with 16 bases between. CDR1 and CDR2 (germline): MDHEN, SYDVKM. The CDR3 contains 14 residues.

The gene calls are TRBV18 and TRBJ2-1; D is unclear. The CDR3 is 15 amino acids. V shed 0 bases and J shed 6 bases, with 12 bases lying between them. Germline CDR1 is KGHSH and CDR2 is LQKENI. The CDR3 DNA reads as TGTGCCAGCTCACCACCCTCACTCCCAGGCAATGAGCAGTTCTTC. It encodes CASSPPSLPGNEQFF.

This clonotype was found a few times. The CDR3 sequence is CASSLVSLAGGMNEQYF. CDR3 DNA: TGTGCCAGCAGCTTAGTCTCGCTAGCGGGAGGGATGAACGAGCAGTACTTC. The chain uses TRBV7-2 and TRBJ2-7; 12 bases agree with TRBD2. Losses at the gene ends were 1 base for V and 5 bases for J; bases not matched to a gene: 9. The CDR3 runs to 17 residues. In germline, CDR1 is SGHTA, CDR2 FQGNSA.

This clonotype was seen only once. The rearrangement joins TRBV4-1 to TRBJ1-1; the D is unclear. The CDR3 extends over 15 amino acids. The ends were cut back, 1 base at V and 1 base at J, with 10 bases in the middle. Germline lookup yields CDR1 MGHRA and CDR2 YSYEKL. DNA of the CDR3: TGCGCCAGCAGCCAAGTTGCCTTCGGGAACACTGAAGCTTTCTTT. The encoded protein is CASSQVAFGNTEAFF.

This clonotype appeared many times. The chain recombines TRBV7-8 with TRBJ1-3; D possibly corresponds to TRBD1 (5 bases). Germline values: CDR1 SGHVS, CDR2 FQNEAQ. This CDR3 contains 16 residues. Between the trimmed V and J ends, which lost 2 bases and 0 bases, there was a span of 11 bases. CDR3 in DNA: TGTGCCAGCAGCTTAATCAGGGCTGACTCTGGAAACACCATATATTTT. This encodes CASSLIRADSGNTIYF.